This T cell receptor (beta chain) came from a study of T cell repertoires in cytomegalovirus infection. As for the study in general: TCR beta signatures that were public indicated CMV infection and matching HLA type.

The V gene lost 3 bases and the J gene lost 2 bases, with 12 bases spanning the gap. The CDR3 covers 15 residues. CDR1 is MNHNY and CDR2 is SVGAGI in the germline V gene (reference sequence). This clonotype was found a few times. Its antigen remains unknown. Using its own MiXCR run on the reads, TCRdb lists one record per CDR3 protein. In the table there are around 99,000 distinct CDR3 sequences, about 28% of which are singletons. Here the sequenced sample was CD8+ T cells from cultured PBMCs, taken from culture after CMV antigen stimulation. The J gene is TRBJ2-3, the V gene TRBV6-6, with D possibly called TRBD1 or TRBD2 (5 bases each). The sequence came from a human donor in good health (CMV status not recorded). Some clones in this sample may be carry-over from other donors' samples. The CDR3 region is CASSYTGTFTDTQYF. The CDR3 DNA is TGTGCCAGCAGTTATACCGGGACCTTCACAGATACGCAGTATTTT.